Included here is one TCR beta chain sequence, with context. Its matching antigen is unknown. V was cut by 5 bases and J by 2 bases, with 11 bases left in between. The CDR3 length is 14 residues. Germline-derived CDR1 and CDR2 are SGHAT and FQNNGV. These data originate in a study of cytomegalovirus exposure and HLA in healthy donors. Study observations and caveats: Beyond CMV serostatus, there was no information to go on about immune exposure. Sequence variants that were highly shared formed a cluster that was likely a sequencing artifact. In a later analysis, several top co-occurrence clusters appeared linked to parvovirus B19, influenza, CMV and Epstein-Barr virus. It has been reported that TCR beta sequences accurately predicted the HLA-A and HLA-B alleles of most subjects.

13 Jbeta primers and 60 Vbeta primers were used for the PCR. Profiled with immunoSEQ multiplex PCR; TCRdb holds only in-frame clones, not every one. The table has about 100,000 clones, approximately 70% seen once. The TCR sequence derives from a man under 40 in good health and CMV-seropositive. V usage is TRBV11-2 and J usage is TRBJ2-3; D is perhaps TRBD2 (6 bases). Sequenced input: PBMCs. The CDR3 DNA reads as TGTGCCAGCAGCAATTGGGACTCCACAGATACGCAGTATTTT. Encoded protein: CASSNWDSTDTQYF.